These 5 T cell receptor beta chains came from one sample sequenced in a study of T cell changes during pregnancy in multiple sclerosis. Sequencing was performed with immunoSEQ multiplex PCR; in TCRdb, only in-frame clones are kept and a portion is missing. Of 100,000 or so clones detected, more than 85% appear once; the ten largest clones hold 2.5% to 4%. The sample was peripheral blood, taken in the second trimester of pregnancy. The receptors come from a female donor with multiple sclerosis, enrolled in a pregnancy study.

The rearrangement joins TRBV29-1 to TRBJ2-2; 13 nucleotides align to TRBD2. Germline values: CDR1 SQVTM, CDR2 ANQGSEA. This CDR3 is built from 15 residues. With 5 bases clipped from V and 3 bases from J, the junction kept 3 bases outside the gene matches. The CDR3 reads CSVRTSGSDTGELFF. The CDR3 DNA follows: TGCAGCGTTCGGACTAGCGGGAGCGACACCGGGGAGCTGTTTTTT.

V gene TRBV29-1 combines with J gene TRBJ2-2; 9 bases match TRBD1. This CDR3 contains 14 residues. In germline, CDR1 is SQVTM, CDR2 ANQGSEA. Trimming removed 6 bases from V and 5 bases from J; junction bases left unmatched: 7. The CDR3: CSVTGGEGTGELFF. CDR3 coding DNA: TGCAGCGTCACAGGGGGCGAGGGGACCGGGGAGCTGTTTTTT.

V gene TRBV29-1 combines with J gene TRBJ2-2; TRBD1 aligns across 8 bases. This CDR3 is built from 16 residues. With 0 bases clipped from V and 5 bases from J, the junction kept 8 bases outside the gene matches. From germline, CDR1 is SQVTM and CDR2 ANQGSEA. CDR3 in amino acids: CSVEDLGQGETGELFF. CDR3 in DNA: TGCAGCGTTGAAGATCTTGGACAGGGCGAGACCGGGGAGCTGTTTTTT.

V usage is TRBV2 and J usage is TRBJ2-1; 10 nucleotides line up with TRBD2. Trimming cost V 10 bases and J 4 bases; bases outside gene matches: 7. CDR1 and CDR2 (germline): SNHLY, FYNNEI. CDR3 length equals 14 residues. CDR3 residues: CATTGTSAYNEQFF. The CDR3 nucleotides are TGTGCCACCACCGGGACTAGCGCGTACAATGAGCAGTTCTTC.

The genes are TRBV5-1 and TRBJ2-1, with D perhaps TRBD2 (5 bases). The CDR3 extends over 16 amino acids. V lost 0 bases, J lost 0 bases, and 10 bases lay in between. Germline CDR1 SGHRS, CDR2 YFSETQ. The CDR3 spells CASSLGGQSSYNEQFF. The DNA for the CDR3 is TGCGCCAGCAGCTTGGGAGGGCAGAGCTCCTACAATGAGCAGTTCTTC. Combining the CDR3 with reference TRBV5-1 and TRBJ2-1 gives the whole variable domain KAGVTQTPRYLIKTRGQQVTLSCSPISGHRSVSWYQQTPGQGLQFLFEYFSETQRNKGNFPGRFSGRQFSNSRSEMNVSTLELGDSALYLCASSLGGQSSYNEQFFGPGTRLTVL.